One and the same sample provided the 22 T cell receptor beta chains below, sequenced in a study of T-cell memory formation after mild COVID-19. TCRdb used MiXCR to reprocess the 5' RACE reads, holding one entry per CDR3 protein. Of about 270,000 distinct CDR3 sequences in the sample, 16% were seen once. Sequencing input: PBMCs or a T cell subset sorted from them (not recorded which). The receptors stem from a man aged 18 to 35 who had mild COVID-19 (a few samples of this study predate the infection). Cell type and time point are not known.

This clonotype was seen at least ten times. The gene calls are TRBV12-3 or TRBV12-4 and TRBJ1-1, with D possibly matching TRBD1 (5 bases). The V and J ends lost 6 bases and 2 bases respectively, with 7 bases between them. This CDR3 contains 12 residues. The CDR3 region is CASSRTNTEAFF. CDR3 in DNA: TGTGCCAGCAGCCGGACAAACACTGAAGCTTTCTTT.

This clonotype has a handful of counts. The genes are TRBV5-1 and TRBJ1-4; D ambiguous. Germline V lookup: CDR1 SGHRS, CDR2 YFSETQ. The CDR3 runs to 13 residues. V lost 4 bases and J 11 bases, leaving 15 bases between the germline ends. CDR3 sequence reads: CASSQRDPQKLFF. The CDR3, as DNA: TGCGCCAGCAGCCAACGAGACCCTCAGAAACTGTTTTTT. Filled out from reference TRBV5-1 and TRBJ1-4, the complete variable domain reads KAGVTQTPRYLIKTRGQQVTLSCSPISGHRSVSWYQQTPGQGLQFLFEYFSETQRNKGNFPGRFSGRQFSNSRSEMNVSTLELGDSALYLCASSQRDPQKLFFGSGTQLSVL.

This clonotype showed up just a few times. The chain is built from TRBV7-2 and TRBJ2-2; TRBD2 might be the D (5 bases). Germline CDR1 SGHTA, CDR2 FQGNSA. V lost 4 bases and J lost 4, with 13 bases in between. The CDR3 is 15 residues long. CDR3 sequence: CASSSPSSSTGELFF. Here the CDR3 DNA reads TGTGCCAGCAGCTCCCCTAGCAGTAGCACCGGGGAGCTGTTTTTT.

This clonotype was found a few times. The CDR3 loop reads CSARDGDRPAIVSNQPQHF. The CDR3 coding sequence is TGCAGTGCTAGAGACGGGGACAGGCCGGCTATAGTTAGCAATCAGCCCCAGCATTTT. The gene calls are TRBV20-1 and TRBJ1-5; 8 nucleotides line up with TRBD1. The CDR3 runs 19 residues. Germline values: CDR1 DFQATT, CDR2 SNEGSKA (reference sequence). Trimming at V came to 0 bases and at J to 0 bases, leaving 13 bases not matched to a gene.

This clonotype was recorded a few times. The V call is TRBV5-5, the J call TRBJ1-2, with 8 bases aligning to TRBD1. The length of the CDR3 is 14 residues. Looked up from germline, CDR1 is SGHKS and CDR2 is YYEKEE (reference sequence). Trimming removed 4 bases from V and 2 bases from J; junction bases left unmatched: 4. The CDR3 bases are TGTGCCAGCAGCCGAGGGACAGGCAACTATGGCTACACCTTC. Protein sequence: CASSRGTGNYGYTF.

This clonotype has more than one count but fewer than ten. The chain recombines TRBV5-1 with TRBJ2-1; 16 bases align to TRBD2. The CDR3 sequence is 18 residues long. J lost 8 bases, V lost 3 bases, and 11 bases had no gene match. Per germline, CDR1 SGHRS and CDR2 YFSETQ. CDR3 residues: CASSSAGTSGGARDEQFF. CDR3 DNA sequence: TGCGCCAGCAGCTCCGCCGGGACTAGCGGGGGGGCCAGGGATGAGCAGTTCTTC.

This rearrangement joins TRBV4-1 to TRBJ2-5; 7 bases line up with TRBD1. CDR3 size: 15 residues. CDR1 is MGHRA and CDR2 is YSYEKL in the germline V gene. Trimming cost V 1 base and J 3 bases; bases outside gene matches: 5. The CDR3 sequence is CASSQVVRGKETQYF. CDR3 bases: TGCGCCAGCAGCCAAGTTGTCAGGGGGAAAGAGACCCAGTACTTC.

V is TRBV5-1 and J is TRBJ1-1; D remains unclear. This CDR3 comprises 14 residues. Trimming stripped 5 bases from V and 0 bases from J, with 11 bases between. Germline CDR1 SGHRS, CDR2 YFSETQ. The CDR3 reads CASSVTHMNTEAFF. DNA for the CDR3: TGCGCCAGCAGTGTCACCCACATGAACACTGAAGCTTTCTTT.

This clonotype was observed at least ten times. The CDR3 region is CATSDARDSHGYNEQFF. The CDR3 region has the DNA TGTGCCACCAGTGATGCACGGGACAGTCACGGCTACAATGAGCAGTTCTTC. The chain employs TRBV24-1 and TRBJ2-1; 7 nucleotides line up with TRBD1. V dropped 3 bases and J dropped 3; count of bases not matched to a gene: 10. CDR1 is KGHDR, CDR2 SFDVKD, per germline. This CDR3 spans 17 amino acids.

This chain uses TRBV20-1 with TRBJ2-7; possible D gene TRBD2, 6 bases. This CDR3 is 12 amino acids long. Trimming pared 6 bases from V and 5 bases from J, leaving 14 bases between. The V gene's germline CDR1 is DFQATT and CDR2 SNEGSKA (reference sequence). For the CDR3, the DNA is TGCAGTGCCGGACGGGGGACGAACGAGCAGTACGTC. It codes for CSAGRGTNEQYV.

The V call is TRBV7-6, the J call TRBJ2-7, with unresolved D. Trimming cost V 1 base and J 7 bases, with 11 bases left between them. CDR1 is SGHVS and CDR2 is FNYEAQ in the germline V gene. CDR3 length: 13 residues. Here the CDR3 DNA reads TGTGCCAGCAGCTTAGACAGATTGGGAGAGCAGTACTTC. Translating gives CASSLDRLGEQYF.

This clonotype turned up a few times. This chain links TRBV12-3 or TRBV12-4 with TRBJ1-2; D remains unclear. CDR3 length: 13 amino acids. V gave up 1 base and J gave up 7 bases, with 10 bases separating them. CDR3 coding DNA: TGTGCCAGCAGTTTAGTAGCATCTGGTGGCTACACCTTC. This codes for CASSLVASGGYTF.

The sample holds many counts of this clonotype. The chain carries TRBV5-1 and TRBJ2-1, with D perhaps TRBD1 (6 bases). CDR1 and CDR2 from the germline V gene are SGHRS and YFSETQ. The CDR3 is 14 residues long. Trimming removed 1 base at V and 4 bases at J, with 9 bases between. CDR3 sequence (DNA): TGCGCCAGCAGCTTGTACACAGGGTACAATGAGCAGTTCTTC. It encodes CASSLYTGYNEQFF.

The CDR3 reads CASSLWGTTNQPQHF. The CDR3 DNA is TGCGCCAGCAGCTTGTGGGGCACTACCAATCAGCCCCAGCATTTT. The rearrangement uses TRBV5-1 and TRBJ1-5, with D possibly TRBD1 on 5 matching bases. The V end was cut by 1 base, the J end by 3 bases, with 11 bases between. This CDR3 has 15 amino acids. Looked up from germline, CDR1 is SGHRS and CDR2 is YFSETQ.

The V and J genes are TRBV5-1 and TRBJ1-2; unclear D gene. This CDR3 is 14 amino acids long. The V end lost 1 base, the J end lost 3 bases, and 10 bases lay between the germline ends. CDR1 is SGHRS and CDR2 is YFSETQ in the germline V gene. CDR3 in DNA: TGCGCCAGCAGCTTGAAGGATTTCGACTATGGCTACACCTTC. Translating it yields CASSLKDFDYGYTF.

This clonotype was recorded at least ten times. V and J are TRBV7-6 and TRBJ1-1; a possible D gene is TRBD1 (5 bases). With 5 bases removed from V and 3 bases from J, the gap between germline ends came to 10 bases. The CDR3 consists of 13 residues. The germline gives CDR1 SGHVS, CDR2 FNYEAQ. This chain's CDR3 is CASSRRAYTEAFF. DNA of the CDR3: TGTGCCAGCAGCCGCAGGGCGTACACTGAAGCTTTCTTT. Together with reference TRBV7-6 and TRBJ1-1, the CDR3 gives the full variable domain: GAGVSQSPRYKVTKRGQDVALRCDPISGHVSLYWYRQALGQGPEFLTYFNYEAQQDKSGLPNDRFSAERPEGSISTLTIQRTEQRDSAMYRCASSRRAYTEAFFGQGTRLTVV.

The CDR3 DNA is TGTGCCAGCAGTTATTACGTGGCAGATACGCAGTATTTT. Its translation: CASSYYVADTQYF. V is TRBV6-2 or TRBV6-3 and J is TRBJ2-3; D is unclear. Per germline, CDR1 MNHEY and CDR2 SVGEGT. The CDR3 length is 13 residues. The germline V and J ends were trimmed by 3 bases and 4 bases, with 8 bases remaining between them.

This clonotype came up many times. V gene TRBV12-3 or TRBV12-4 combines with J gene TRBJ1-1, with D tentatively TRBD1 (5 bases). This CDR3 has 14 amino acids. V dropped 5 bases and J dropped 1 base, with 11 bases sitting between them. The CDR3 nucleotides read TGTGCCAGCAGTGAGGGACGGTGGAACACTGAAGCTTTCTTT. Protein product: CASSEGRWNTEAFF.

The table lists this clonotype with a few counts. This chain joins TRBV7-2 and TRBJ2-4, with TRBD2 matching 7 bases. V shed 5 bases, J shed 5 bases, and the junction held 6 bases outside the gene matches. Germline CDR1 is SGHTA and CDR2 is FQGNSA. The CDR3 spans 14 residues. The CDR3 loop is CASSPPGLENIQYF. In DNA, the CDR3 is TGTGCCAGCAGCCCACCAGGACTAGAAAACATTCAGTACTTC.

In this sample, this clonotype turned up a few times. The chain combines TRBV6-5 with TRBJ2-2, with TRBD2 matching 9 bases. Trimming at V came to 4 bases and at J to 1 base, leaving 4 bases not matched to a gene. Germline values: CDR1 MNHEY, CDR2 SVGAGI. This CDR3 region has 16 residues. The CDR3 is CASSLLAGENTGELFF. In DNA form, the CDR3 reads TGTGCCAGCAGTTTATTAGCGGGGGAGAACACCGGGGAGCTGTTTTTT.

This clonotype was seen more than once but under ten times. CDR3 coding DNA: TGTGCCAGCAGTTTTGCGGGTACCGGGGAGCTGTTTTTT. Protein sequence: CASSFAGTGELFF. The chain is built from TRBV12-3 or TRBV12-4 and TRBJ2-2, with a weak D call TRBD2 (5 bases). The V and J ends lost 3 bases and 5 bases respectively, with 7 bases between them. CDR3 length equals 13 residues.

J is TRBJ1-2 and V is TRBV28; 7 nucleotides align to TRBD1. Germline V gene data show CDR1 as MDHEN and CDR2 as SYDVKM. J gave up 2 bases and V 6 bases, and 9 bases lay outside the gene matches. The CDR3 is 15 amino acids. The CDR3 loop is CASRNPGTVNYGYTF. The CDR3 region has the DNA TGTGCCAGCAGGAATCCCGGGACAGTCAACTATGGCTACACCTTC.